This T cell receptor (beta chain) was captured in a study of cytomegalovirus exposure and HLA in healthy donors. Study-level points and caveats: With DRB1 most and HLA-C fewest, TCR association rates differed between HLA loci in a later analysis. A classifier reportedly called cytomegalovirus status with high sensitivity and specificity. In vitro confirmation showed a few CMV-associated chains to be CMV antigen specific. Presence/absence analyses treated sequencing depth as roughly uniform across donors.

A note on this clone: The antigen is not known.

The germline gives CDR1 ENHRY, CDR2 SYGVKD. The CDR3 length is 13 residues. Unmatched junction bases numbered 7, after V lost 9 bases and J lost 5 bases. Primers for the PCR totalled 60 Vbeta and 13 Jbeta. Profiling relied on immunoSEQ multiplex PCR, and the TCRdb table lists in-frame clones only, not all of them. The profile covers about 160,000 clones, with 82% appearing a single time and 7% to 9% taken by the ten largest. The chain links TRBV10-3 to TRBJ1-5, with TRBD1 identical over 7 bases. The TCR comes from a male donor in good health and CMV-seropositive. Sequencing was performed on PBMCs. As DNA, the CDR3 is TGTGCCATTTGCCGGGACAGAGATCAGCCCCAGCATTTT. Protein: CAICRDRDQPQHF.